The 30 T cell receptor beta chains presented below share a single source sample, sequenced in a study of blood T cell repertoires in COVID-19 (dated by TCRdb to about 2020). The library relied on the immunoSEQ multiplex PCR assay. TCRdb mirrors the immuneACCESS table, restricted to in-frame sequences. Some clones are absent from its copies; in checked studies, under half trace to an unresolved V gene, and the reason for the others is unknown. Within this sample are over 250,000 clones, with under 90% of them counted one time only. Approximately 2.2% of the sample lies in the top ten. Sequences were obtained from peripheral blood. Receptor source: a middle-aged man with acute or convalescent COVID-19.

The chain couples TRBV7-2 to TRBJ2-5; TRBD2 matches 14 bases. This CDR3 spans 19 amino acids. V dropped 7 bases and J dropped 1; count of bases not matched to a gene: 14. Germline assignment: CDR1 SGHTA and CDR2 FQGNSA. The CDR3 loop is CASTSLLETSGGVQETQYF. Written as DNA, the CDR3 is TGTGCCAGCACCTCCCTCCTCGAGACTAGCGGGGGGGTCCAAGAGACCCAGTACTTC.

The V call is TRBV7-3, the J call TRBJ2-5, with D possibly TRBD2 on 5 matching bases. Germline loops: CDR1 SGHTA, CDR2 FQGTGA. The V end lost 5 bases, the J end lost 3 bases, and 10 bases lay between the germline ends. The CDR3 sequence is 13 residues long. CDR3 nucleotide sequence: TGTGCCAGCAGCGGAGGACGGAAAGAGACCCAGTACTTC. The encoded protein is CASSGGRKETQYF. The entire variable domain, with the rest obtained from reference TRBV7-3 and TRBJ2-5, is as follows: GAGVSQTPSNKVTEKGKYVELRCDPISGHTALYWYRQSLGQGPEFLIYFQGTGAADDSGLPNDRFFAVRPEGSVSTLKIQRTERGDSAVYLCASSGGRKETQYFGPGTRLLVL.

The chain has TRBV6-1 and TRBJ2-1; 7 nucleotides line up with TRBD1. The CDR3 spans 13 residues. CDR1 and CDR2 from the germline V gene are MNHNS and SASEGT. Trimming removed 1 base from V and 15 bases from J; junction bases left unmatched: 9. The CDR3 nucleotides are TGTGCCAGCAGTGAAGAACGGAGACAGGGTGTGTTCTTC. Translated, it gives CASSEERRQGVFF.

This chain connects TRBV7-9 to TRBJ1-1; D is possibly TRBD1 (6 bases). This CDR3 comprises 16 residues. Trimming took off 1 base at V and 3 bases at J, with 15 bases between the two ends. Germline CDR1 is SEHNR and CDR2 is FQNEAQ (reference sequence). For the CDR3, the DNA is TGTGCCAGCAGCTTAGTGCTTGGGACATGGGACACTGAAGCTTTCTTT. This translates into CASSLVLGTWDTEAFF.

The rearrangement joins TRBV7-9 to TRBJ1-6; 11 positions agree with TRBD1. Losses at the gene ends were 7 bases for V and 7 bases for J; bases not matched to a gene: 9. The CDR3 has 16 amino acids. Per the germline V gene, CDR1 is SEHNR and CDR2 is FQNEAQ (reference sequence). In nucleotides, the CDR3 is TGTGCCAGCACCTTGGGTGGGACAGGGGGAAATTCACCCCTCCACTTT. Amino acids: CASTLGGTGGNSPLHF.

DNA for the CDR3: TGCGCCAGCAGTCCAGGACAGGCCGCGAATAAAGCTTTCTTT. As protein: CASSPGQAANKAFF. The gene calls are TRBV5-1 and TRBJ1-1; TRBD1 matches 7 bases. Germline V gene sequence: CDR1 SGHRS, CDR2 YFSETQ. The CDR3 length is 14 residues. With V trimmed by 5 bases and J by 9 bases, 13 bases remained unmatched.

V is TRBV19 and J is TRBJ1-2; 7 nucleotides agree with TRBD1. The germline V gene has CDR1 LNHDA and CDR2 SQIVND (reference sequence). This CDR3 comprises 14 residues. The J segment lost 8 bases and the V segment lost 7 bases, leaving 13 bases of the junction unmatched. In DNA form, the CDR3 reads TGTGCCAGTAAACTCGACAGGGACTTGGGGGGCTACACCTTC. Protein product: CASKLDRDLGGYTF.

This clone was seen once. The CDR3 sequence: CASSSRQGGLGYTF. As DNA, the CDR3 is TGTGCCAGCAGTTCCCGACAGGGGGGACTCGGCTACACCTTC. The gene calls are TRBV27 and TRBJ1-2; 9 bases match TRBD1. The CDR3 spans 14 residues. V dropped 4 bases and J dropped 8; count of bases not matched to a gene: 8. Per germline, CDR1 MNHEY and CDR2 SMNVEV (reference sequence).

The genes are TRBV11-2 and TRBJ2-5, with TRBD1 identical over 8 bases. This CDR3 has 12 amino acids. Germline-derived CDR1 and CDR2 are SGHAT and FQNNGV. Trimming at V came to 6 bases and at J to 5 bases, leaving 2 bases not matched to a gene. The DNA for the CDR3 is TGTGCCAGCAGATACAGGGGGGAGACCCAGTACTTC. It codes for CASRYRGETQYF.

As regards this clone: Other DNA variants within this sample encode the same CDR3. V is TRBV7-3 and J is TRBJ1-1, with TRBD1 as a possible D gene (5 bases). This CDR3 is built from 13 residues. Germline CDR1 SGHTA, CDR2 FQGTGA. V was pared by 4 bases and J by 3 bases, with 9 bases between. In nucleotides, the CDR3 is TGTGCCAGCAGCTGGAGGGGTGACACTGAAGCTTTCTTT. Encoded protein: CASSWRGDTEAFF.

The rearrangement links TRBV19 to TRBJ1-1; 9 bases agree with TRBD1. This CDR3 is 14 amino acids long. Germline CDR1 LNHDA, CDR2 SQIVND (reference sequence). V shed 7 bases and J 5 bases; nucleotides not matched to a gene: 8. The CDR3 bases are TGTGCCAGTAACAGGGGGCTCGGTAGGACTGAAGCTTTCTTT. This sequence encodes CASNRGLGRTEAFF.

The V and J genes are TRBV7-9 and TRBJ2-5, with D possibly matching TRBD1 (5 bases). The CDR3 loop spans 15 amino acids. Looked up from germline, CDR1 is SEHNR and CDR2 is FQNEAQ (reference sequence). V was shortened by 0 bases and J by 2 bases, with 10 bases between the two germline ends. The CDR3 loop reads CASSLAGALQETQYF. CDR3 nucleotide sequence: TGTGCCAGCAGCTTAGCAGGGGCGTTACAAGAGACCCAGTACTTC. Looking up the rest from reference TRBV7-9 and TRBJ2-5 gives the full variable domain: DTGVSQNPRHKITKRGQNVTFRCDPISEHNRLYWYRQTLGQGPEFLTYFQNEAQLEKSRLLSDRFSAERPKGSFSTLEIQRTEQGDSAMYLCASSLAGALQETQYFGPGTRLLVL.

This sequence joins TRBV7-9 and TRBJ1-5; 8 nucleotides line up with TRBD1. V was pared by 1 base and J by 3 bases, with 5 bases of the junction left unmatched. This CDR3 region has 16 residues. Germline lookup yields CDR1 SEHNR and CDR2 FQNEAQ (reference sequence). CDR3 protein: CASSLGLGQVNQPQHF. The CDR3 coding sequence is TGTGCCAGCAGCTTAGGGTTGGGACAGGTCAATCAGCCCCAGCATTTT.

This chain links TRBV5-4 with TRBJ2-1; 10 positions agree with TRBD2. This CDR3 region has 17 residues. Germline values: CDR1 SGHNT, CDR2 YYREEE (reference sequence). Trimming removed 5 bases from V and 3 bases from J; junction bases left unmatched: 11. This chain's CDR3 is CASSWAQGTSVYNEQFF. As DNA, the CDR3 is TGTGCCAGCAGTTGGGCTCAGGGGACTAGCGTCTACAATGAGCAGTTCTTC.

The V gene is TRBV27, the J gene TRBJ2-3, with TRBD1 identical over 7 bases. Germline CDR1 and CDR2: MNHEY and SMNVEV (reference sequence). CDR3 size: 15 residues. Trimming at V came to 4 bases and at J to 0 bases, leaving 4 bases not matched to a gene. In nucleotides, the CDR3 is TGTGCCAGCAGTTCGTGGGGACAGAGCACAGATACGCAGTATTTT. Translating it yields CASSSWGQSTDTQYF.

The chain employs TRBV5-1 and TRBJ1-4; D unclear. The CDR3 has 14 residues. Germline V gene data show CDR1 as SGHRS and CDR2 as YFSETQ. The V end was cut by 0 bases, the J end by 4 bases, with 7 bases between. The DNA for the CDR3 is TGCGCCAGCAGCTTGGGGGCAGGTAATGAAAAACTGTTTTTT. Translation gives CASSLGAGNEKLFF.

This chain connects TRBV24-1 to TRBJ2-2; 9 nucleotides align to TRBD1. V lost 4 bases, J lost 3 bases, and 2 bases stayed unmatched. The CDR3 sequence is 15 residues long. CDR1 and CDR2 (germline): KGHDR, SFDVKD. The CDR3 region has the DNA TGTGCCACCAGTGAGGGACAGGGAGACACCGGGGAGCTGTTTTTT. Protein product: CATSEGQGDTGELFF.

This clone was observed a few times. The CDR3 sequence: CASRTLPGTGGTEAFF. The CDR3 coding sequence is TGTGCCAGCAGGACTCTCCCTGGGACAGGGGGCACTGAAGCTTTCTTT. V is TRBV2 and J is TRBJ1-1; 11 bases agree with TRBD1. CDR1 is SNHLY and CDR2 is FYNNEI in the germline V gene. With 6 bases clipped from V and 4 bases from J, the junction kept 10 bases outside the gene matches. The CDR3 has 16 amino acids.

There are a few counts of this clone. The genes are TRBV12-3 or TRBV12-4 and TRBJ1-5, with D tentatively TRBD1 (5 bases). The CDR3 contains 13 residues. Trimming pared 6 bases from V and 5 bases from J, leaving 11 bases between. The CDR3 DNA follows: TGTGCCAGCAGCCTGGACACTTATCAGCCCCAGCATTTT. This gives the protein CASSLDTYQPQHF.

The chain carries TRBV6-5 and TRBJ1-1; 10 bases line up with TRBD1. V lost 2 bases to trimming and J lost 4 bases; unmatched junction nucleotides: 4. Per the germline V gene, CDR1 is MNHEY and CDR2 is SVGAGI. The CDR3 has 15 amino acids. Here the CDR3 reads CASSYAGTGATEAFF. The CDR3 DNA is TGTGCCAGCAGTTACGCCGGGACAGGGGCCACTGAAGCTTTCTTT.

The gene calls are TRBV6-6 and TRBJ2-5; 8 nucleotides match TRBD2. V lost 7 bases and J lost 4; bases outside the gene matches: 8. In germline, CDR1 is MNHNY, CDR2 SVGAGI (reference sequence). The CDR3 has 14 amino acids. DNA of the CDR3: TGTGCCAGCACCCGGGAGGGGCTTAGAGAGACCCAGTACTTC. Its translation: CASTREGLRETQYF.

This chain uses TRBV7-9 with TRBJ1-2; D gene uncertain. V was cut by 4 bases and J by 1 base, with 10 bases left in between. The CDR3 loop spans 14 amino acids. CDR1 is SEHNR and CDR2 is FQNEAQ in the germline V gene (reference sequence). This CDR3 is CASSSPGGNYGYTF. The CDR3 nucleotides read TGTGCCAGCAGCTCCCCCGGCGGTAACTATGGCTACACCTTC.

CDR3 region: CASSGRVGNEQFF. CDR3 in DNA: TGCGCCAGCAGTGGGCGGGTGGGCAATGAGCAGTTCTTC. This chain connects TRBV10-1 to TRBJ2-1; D is possibly TRBD2 (5 bases). The CDR3 contains 13 residues. CDR1 and CDR2 from the germline V gene are WNHNN and SYGVQD (reference sequence). V was clipped by 4 bases and J by 6 bases, with 10 bases between them.

This chain connects TRBV5-5 to TRBJ2-7; the D gene is possibly TRBD1 (5 bases). V lost 5 bases and J 0 bases, leaving 12 bases between the germline ends. CDR3 size: 14 residues. CDR1 is SGHKS, CDR2 YYEKEE, per germline (reference sequence). The CDR3 loop reads CASRTPGFSYEQYF. CDR3 coding DNA: TGTGCCAGCAGGACGCCAGGGTTCTCCTACGAGCAGTACTTC.

V is TRBV30 and J is TRBJ2-3, with a weak D call TRBD1 (5 bases). Germline CDR1 GTSNPN, CDR2 SVGIG (reference sequence). CDR3 length equals 13 residues. The V gene lost 1 base and the J gene lost 3 bases, with 8 bases spanning the gap. The CDR3 here is CAWSGDRTDTQYF. CDR3 nucleotide sequence: TGTGCCTGGAGTGGAGACAGAACAGATACGCAGTATTTT.

This chain links TRBV7-6 with TRBJ1-6, with unresolved D. The V gene lost 0 bases and the J gene lost 6 bases, with 12 bases spanning the gap. This CDR3 is built from 16 residues. Germline CDR1 reads SGHVS; CDR2 reads FNYEAQ. CDR3 DNA sequence: TGTGCCAGCAGCTTAGCGCTGGCATCGGGTAATTCACCCCTCCACTTT. Translation: CASSLALASGNSPLHF.

This chain uses TRBV10-2 with TRBJ2-7; D not resolved. The CDR3 length is 11 residues. V was pared by 4 bases and J by 7 bases, with 8 bases between. CDR1 is WSHSY and CDR2 is SAAADI in the germline V gene. The CDR3 DNA follows: TGCGCCAGCAGTGCGTTAGATGAGCAGTACTTC. It encodes CASSALDEQYF.

The chain combines TRBV27 with TRBJ2-7; D perhaps matches TRBD1 (6 bases). From germline, CDR1 is MNHEY and CDR2 SMNVEV (reference sequence). The CDR3 spans 14 residues. The V end lost 3 bases, the J end lost 3 bases, and 12 bases lay between the germline ends. DNA for the CDR3: TGTGCCAGCAGTTTCTGGGGGCCCGACTACGAGCAGTACTTC. Amino acid sequence: CASSFWGPDYEQYF.

The genes are TRBV2 and TRBJ1-5, with D possibly TRBD1 on 6 matching bases. CDR3 length equals 14 residues. The germline CDR1 and CDR2 sequences are SNHLY and FYNNEI. V was cut by 9 bases and J by 6 bases, with 18 bases left in between. CDR3 sequence: CARGAGAPGQPQHF. The CDR3 region has the DNA TGTGCCAGAGGGGCGGGGGCCCCAGGTCAGCCCCAGCATTTT.

The chain couples TRBV3-1 (or the pseudogene TRBV3-2) to TRBJ2-2, with 10 bases identical to TRBD1. CDR1 LGHDT and CDR2 YNNKEL come from the germline V gene (reference sequence). The J segment lost 5 bases and the V segment lost 4 bases, leaving 7 bases of the junction unmatched. The CDR3 length is 16 residues. The chain's CDR3 is CASSRRDRGFTGELFF. CDR3 DNA: TGTGCCAGCAGCCGCAGGGACAGGGGATTTACCGGGGAGCTGTTTTTT.